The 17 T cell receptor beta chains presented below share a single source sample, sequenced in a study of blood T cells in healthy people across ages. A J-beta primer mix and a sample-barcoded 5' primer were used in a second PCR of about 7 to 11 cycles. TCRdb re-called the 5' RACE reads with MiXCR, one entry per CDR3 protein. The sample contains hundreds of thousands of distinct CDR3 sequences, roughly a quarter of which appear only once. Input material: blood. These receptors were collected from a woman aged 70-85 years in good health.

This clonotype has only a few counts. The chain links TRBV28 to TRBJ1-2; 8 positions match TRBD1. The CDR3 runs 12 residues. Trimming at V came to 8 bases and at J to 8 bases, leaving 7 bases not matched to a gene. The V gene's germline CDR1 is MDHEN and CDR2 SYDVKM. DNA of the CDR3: TGTGCCAGCGGGCAGGGGGCGAAGGGCTACACCTTC. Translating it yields CASGQGAKGYTF.

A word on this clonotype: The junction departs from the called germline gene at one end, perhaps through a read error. Written as DNA, the CDR3 is TGTGCCGCCAGCAGAGAGGGGGATCCCTACGAGCAGTACTTC. Translating gives CAASREGDPYEQYF. The chain links TRBV15 to TRBJ2-5; possibly TRBD1 for D (6 bases). The end of the DNA is better explained by TRBJ2-7, so the J call may be wrong. Germline CDR1 and CDR2: LNHNV and YYDKDF (reference sequence). CDR3 length equals 14 residues.

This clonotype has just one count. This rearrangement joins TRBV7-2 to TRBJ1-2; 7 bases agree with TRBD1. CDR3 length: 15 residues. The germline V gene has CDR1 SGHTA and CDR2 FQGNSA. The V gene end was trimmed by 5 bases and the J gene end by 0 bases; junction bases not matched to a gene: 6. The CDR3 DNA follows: TGTGCCAGCAGCCAAACCGACAGGGCTAACTATGGCTACACCTTC. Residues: CASSQTDRANYGYTF.

The CDR3 DNA is TGTGCCAGCAGCTTCGGGGCTTCCGTTGATACGCAGTATTTT. It yields the protein CASSFGASVDTQYF. The chain uses TRBV5-6 and TRBJ2-3; D tentatively fits TRBD1 or TRBD2 (5 bases each). CDR1 and CDR2 from the germline V gene are SGHDT and YYEEEE. The V end was cut by 2 bases, the J end by 6 bases, with 13 bases between. The CDR3 consists of 14 residues. The full variable domain, in which reference TRBV5-6 and TRBJ2-3 provide the parts outside the CDR3, is DAGVTQSPTHLIKTRGQQVTLRCSPKSGHDTVSWYQQALGQGPQFIFQYYEEEERQRGNFPDRFSGHQFPNYSSELNVNALLLGDSALYLCASSFGASVDTQYFGPGTRLTVL.

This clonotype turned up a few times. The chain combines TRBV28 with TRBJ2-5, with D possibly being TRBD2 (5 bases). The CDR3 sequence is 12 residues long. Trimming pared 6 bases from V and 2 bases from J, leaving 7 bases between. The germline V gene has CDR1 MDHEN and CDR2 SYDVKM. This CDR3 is CASRGVQETQYF. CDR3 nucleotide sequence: TGTGCCAGCAGGGGAGTGCAAGAGACCCAGTACTTC.

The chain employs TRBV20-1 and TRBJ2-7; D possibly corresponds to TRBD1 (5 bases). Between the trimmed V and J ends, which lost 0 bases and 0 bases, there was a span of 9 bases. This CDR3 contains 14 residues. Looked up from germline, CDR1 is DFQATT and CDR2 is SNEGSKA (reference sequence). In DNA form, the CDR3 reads TGCAGTGCTAGAGATGGGGCAGCCTCCTACGAGCAGTACTTC. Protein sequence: CSARDGAASYEQYF.

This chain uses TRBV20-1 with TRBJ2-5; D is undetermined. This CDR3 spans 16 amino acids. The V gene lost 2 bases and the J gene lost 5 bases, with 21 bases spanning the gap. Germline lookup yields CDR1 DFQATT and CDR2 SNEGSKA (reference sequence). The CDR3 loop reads CSARIKSRPNIETQYF. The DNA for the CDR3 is TGCAGTGCTAGAATAAAAAGTAGGCCCAATATTGAGACCCAGTACTTC.

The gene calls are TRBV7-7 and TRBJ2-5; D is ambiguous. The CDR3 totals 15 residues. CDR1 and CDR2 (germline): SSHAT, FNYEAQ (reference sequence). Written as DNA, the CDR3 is TGTGCTGGCAGCTTAGGAGCGACCCCGCGAGAGACCCAGTACTTC. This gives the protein CAGSLGATPRETQYF.

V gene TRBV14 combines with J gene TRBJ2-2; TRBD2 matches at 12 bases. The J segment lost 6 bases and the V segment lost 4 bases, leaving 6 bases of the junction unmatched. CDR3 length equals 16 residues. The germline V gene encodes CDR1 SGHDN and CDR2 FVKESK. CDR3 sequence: CASSLWTSGKPGELFF. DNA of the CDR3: TGTGCCAGCAGCCTTTGGACTAGCGGGAAGCCCGGGGAGCTGTTTTTT.

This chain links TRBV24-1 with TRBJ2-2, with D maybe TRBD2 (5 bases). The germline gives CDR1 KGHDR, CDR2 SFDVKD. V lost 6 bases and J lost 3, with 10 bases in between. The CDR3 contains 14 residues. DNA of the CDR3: TGTGCCACCAGTCCTACAGCGGACACCGGGGAGCTGTTTTTT. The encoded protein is CATSPTADTGELFF.

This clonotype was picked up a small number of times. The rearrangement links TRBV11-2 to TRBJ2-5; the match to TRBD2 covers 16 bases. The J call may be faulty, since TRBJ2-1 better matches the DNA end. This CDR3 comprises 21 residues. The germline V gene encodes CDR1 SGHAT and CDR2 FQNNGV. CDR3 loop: CASSGGTSGRAKAAGFERQFF. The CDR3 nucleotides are TGTGCCAGCAGCGGTGGGACTAGCGGGAGGGCCAAGGCGGCGGGGTTTGAGCGGCAGTTCTTC.

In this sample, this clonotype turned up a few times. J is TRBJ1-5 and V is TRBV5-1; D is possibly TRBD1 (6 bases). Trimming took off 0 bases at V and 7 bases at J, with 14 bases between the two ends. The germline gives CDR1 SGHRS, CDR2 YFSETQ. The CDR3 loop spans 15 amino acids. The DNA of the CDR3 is TGCGCCAGCAGCTTGGAGGGACTTCAGGGGCAGCCCCAGCATTTT. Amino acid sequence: CASSLEGLQGQPQHF.

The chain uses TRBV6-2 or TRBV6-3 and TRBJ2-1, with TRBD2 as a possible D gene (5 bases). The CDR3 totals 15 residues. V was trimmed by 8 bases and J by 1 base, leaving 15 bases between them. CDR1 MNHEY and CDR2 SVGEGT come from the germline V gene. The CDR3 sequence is CASSKESGSYNEQFF. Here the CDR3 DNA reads TGTGCCAGCTCAAAGGAGAGCGGATCCTACAATGAGCAGTTCTTC.

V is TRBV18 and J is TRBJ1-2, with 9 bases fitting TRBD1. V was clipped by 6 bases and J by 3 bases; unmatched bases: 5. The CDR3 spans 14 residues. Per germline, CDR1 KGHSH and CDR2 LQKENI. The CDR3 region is CASSVQGADYGYTF. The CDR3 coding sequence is TGTGCCAGCTCTGTACAGGGGGCTGACTATGGCTACACCTTC.

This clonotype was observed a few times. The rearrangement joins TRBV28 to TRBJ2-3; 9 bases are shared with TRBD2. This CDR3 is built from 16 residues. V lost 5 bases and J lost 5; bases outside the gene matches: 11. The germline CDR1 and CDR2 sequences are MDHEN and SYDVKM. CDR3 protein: CASSLLGGRALDTQYF. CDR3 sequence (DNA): TGTGCCAGCAGTCTATTGGGCGGGAGGGCCCTAGATACGCAGTATTTT.

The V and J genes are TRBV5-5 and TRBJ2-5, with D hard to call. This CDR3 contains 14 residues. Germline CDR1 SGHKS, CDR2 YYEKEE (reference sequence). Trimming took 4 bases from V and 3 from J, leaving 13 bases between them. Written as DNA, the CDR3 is TGTGCCAGCAGCAAAGATGGGCAGAAAGAGACCCAGTACTTC. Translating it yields CASSKDGQKETQYF.

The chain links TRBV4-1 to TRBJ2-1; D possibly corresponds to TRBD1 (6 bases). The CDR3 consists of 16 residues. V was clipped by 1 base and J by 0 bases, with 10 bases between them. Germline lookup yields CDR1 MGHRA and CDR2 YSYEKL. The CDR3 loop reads CASSQGQVSSYNEQFF. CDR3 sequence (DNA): TGCGCCAGCAGCCAAGGACAGGTTAGCTCCTACAATGAGCAGTTCTTC.